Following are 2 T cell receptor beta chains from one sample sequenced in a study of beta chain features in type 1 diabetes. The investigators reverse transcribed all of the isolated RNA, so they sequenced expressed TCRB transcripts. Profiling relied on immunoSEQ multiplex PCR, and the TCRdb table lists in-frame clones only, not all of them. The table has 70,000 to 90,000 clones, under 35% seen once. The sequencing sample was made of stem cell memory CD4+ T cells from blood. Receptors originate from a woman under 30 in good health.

The CDR3 sequence: CASSFGGGSYNEQFF. In DNA, the CDR3 is TGCGCCAGCAGCTTCGGGGGAGGCTCCTACAATGAGCAGTTCTTC. The chain combines TRBV5-1 with TRBJ2-1, with D maybe TRBD2 (6 bases). CDR1 is SGHRS, CDR2 YFSETQ, per germline. Trimming removed 2 bases at V and 0 bases at J, with 9 bases between. The CDR3 is 15 amino acids. The whole variable domain, remainder taken from reference TRBV5-1 and TRBJ2-1, is KAGVTQTPRYLIKTRGQQVTLSCSPISGHRSVSWYQQTPGQGLQFLFEYFSETQRNKGNFPGRFSGRQFSNSRSEMNVSTLELGDSALYLCASSFGGGSYNEQFFGPGTRLTVL.

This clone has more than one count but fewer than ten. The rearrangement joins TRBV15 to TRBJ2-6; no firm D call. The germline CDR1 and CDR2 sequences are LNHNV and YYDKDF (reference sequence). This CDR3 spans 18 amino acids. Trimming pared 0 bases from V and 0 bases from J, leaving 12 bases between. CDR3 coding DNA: TGTGCCACCAGCAGAGATCCCTTAGCACCCTCTGGGGCCAACGTCCTGACTTTC. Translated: CATSRDPLAPSGANVLTF.